What follows are 26 T cell receptor beta chains derived from one specimen sequenced in a study of T-cell memory formation after mild COVID-19. TCRdb ran MiXCR on the 5' RACE reads and lists one entry per CDR3 protein. Of some 350,000 distinct CDR3 sequences detected, 10% to 15% appear once; the ten largest clones hold around 21%. The material sequenced was PBMCs or a T cell subset sorted from them (not recorded which). These receptors all come from a man between 18 and 29 years old who had mild COVID-19 (a few samples of this study predate the infection). Cell type and time point are not known.

This clonotype was seen ten or more times. J is TRBJ2-3 and V is TRBV5-1; 12 nucleotides align to TRBD2. Trimming removed 0 bases from V and 4 bases from J; junction bases left unmatched: 0. The CDR3 spans 15 residues. CDR1 is SGHRS, CDR2 YFSETQ, per germline. The CDR3 sequence is CASSLGLAGADTQYF. CDR3 coding DNA: TGCGCCAGCAGCTTGGGACTAGCGGGGGCAGATACGCAGTATTTT.

This clonotype was counted many times. The chain carries TRBV4-3 and TRBJ2-1; TRBD2 aligns across 7 bases. This CDR3 spans 15 amino acids. The germline V gene encodes CDR1 LGHNA and CDR2 YSLEER. V lost 4 bases to trimming and J lost 8 bases; unmatched junction nucleotides: 11. In nucleotides, the CDR3 is TGCGCCAGCAGCCCGGGGGGACCCGAGCCCCATGAGCAGTTCTTC. Translated, it gives CASSPGGPEPHEQFF.

This clonotype was seen many times. V and J are TRBV6-2 or TRBV6-3 and TRBJ1-2; no clear D. Trimming pared 2 bases from V and 2 bases from J, leaving 12 bases between. The CDR3 covers 15 residues. The germline CDR1 and CDR2 sequences are MNHEY and SVGEGT. The CDR3: CASSYDAGSNYGYTF. Here the CDR3 DNA reads TGTGCCAGCAGTTACGACGCCGGATCAAACTATGGCTACACCTTC.

This clonotype was recorded a few times. The chain carries TRBV5-1 and TRBJ2-5, with 9 bases fitting TRBD1. This CDR3 is built from 15 residues. Germline V gene lookup returns CDR1 SGHRS and CDR2 YFSETQ. V lost 5 bases to trimming and J lost 2 bases; unmatched junction nucleotides: 7. In DNA form, the CDR3 reads TGCGCCAGCAGTGGGACAGGGAGGGTTCAAGAGACCCAGTACTTC. Translating it yields CASSGTGRVQETQYF.

V usage is TRBV5-1 and J usage is TRBJ2-5; 8 nucleotides agree with TRBD1. Germline V lookup: CDR1 SGHRS, CDR2 YFSETQ. The V gene end was trimmed by 5 bases and the J gene end by 3 bases; junction bases not matched to a gene: 9. This CDR3 comprises 15 residues. The CDR3 DNA is TGCGCCAGCAGTCTGGTGGCAGGGGGCGAAGAGACCCAGTACTTC. Encoded protein: CASSLVAGGEETQYF.

J is TRBJ2-7 and V is TRBV20-1; D call uncertain. V lost 4 bases to trimming and J lost 3 bases, with 13 bases between them. CDR1 and CDR2 (germline): DFQATT, SNEGSKA (reference sequence). The CDR3 spans 13 residues. The CDR3 sequence is CSAIQDGVYEQYV. The DNA of the CDR3 is TGCAGTGCTATCCAGGACGGAGTCTACGAGCAGTACGTC.

This chain links TRBV7-6 with TRBJ2-3; 7 bases align to TRBD2. Germline V CDR1 and CDR2: SGHVS, FNYEAQ. The V segment lost 6 bases and the J segment 2 bases; nucleotides outside the gene matches: 2. This CDR3 is 13 amino acids long. DNA of the CDR3: TGTGCCAGCAGAGGACTAGTCACAGATACGCAGTATTTT. Its protein is CASRGLVTDTQYF.

This clonotype has just a few counts. The V gene is TRBV10-2, the J gene TRBJ2-6, with TRBD1 matching over 9 bases. Germline lookup yields CDR1 WSHSY and CDR2 SAAADI. This CDR3 has 18 residues. The V gene end was trimmed by 7 bases and the J gene end by 0 bases; junction bases not matched to a gene: 10. The CDR3 loop is CASTEPWTGDSGANVLTF. The DNA for the CDR3 is TGCGCCAGCACTGAACCCTGGACAGGGGACTCTGGGGCCAACGTCCTGACTTTC.

This clonotype was detected only a few times. The J gene is TRBJ2-5, the V gene TRBV12-3 or TRBV12-4, with D uncertain. The V and J ends lost 8 bases and 4 bases respectively, with 11 bases between them. The length of the CDR3 is 12 residues. CDR3 protein: CASERGGETQYF. For the CDR3, the DNA is TGTGCCAGCGAACGTGGCGGAGAGACCCAGTACTTC.

This clonotype was seen many times. V is TRBV5-1 and J is TRBJ2-1, with D unresolved. CDR1 SGHRS and CDR2 YFSETQ come from the germline V gene. The V end was cut by 0 bases, the J end by 4 bases, with 14 bases between. This CDR3 region has 16 residues. The CDR3 bases are TGCGCCAGCAGCTTGGACCGGGCCCACAATTACAATGAGCAGTTCTTC. The encoded protein is CASSLDRAHNYNEQFF.

A few counts support this clonotype. DNA of the CDR3: TGTGCCAGCAGCCCTCGCCCTGAAGATACGCAGTATTTT. It is translated as CASSPRPEDTQYF. The V call is TRBV9, the J call TRBJ2-3; unclear D gene. The CDR3 length is 13 residues. The V gene's germline CDR1 is SGDLS and CDR2 YYNGEE. The V gene lost 4 bases and the J gene lost 5 bases, with 11 bases spanning the gap.

The table lists this clonotype with a few counts. This chain joins TRBV28 and TRBJ2-1; 7 bases fit TRBD2. After removal of 3 bases from V and 1 base from J, the junction contained 3 bases not matched to a gene. Germline CDR1 MDHEN, CDR2 SYDVKM. The CDR3 extends over 15 amino acids. The CDR3 is CASSFRAGSYNEQFF. DNA for the CDR3: TGTGCCAGCAGTTTCCGAGCGGGGTCCTACAATGAGCAGTTCTTC.

The chain carries TRBV4-3 and TRBJ1-6; D remains unclear. This CDR3 has 13 residues. CDR1 and CDR2 (germline): LGHNA, YSLEER. V lost 0 bases and J 5 bases, leaving 2 bases between the germline ends. The CDR3 DNA sequence: TGCGCCAGCAGCCAAGACCATAATTCACCCCTCCACTTT. The encoded protein is CASSQDHNSPLHF.

This clonotype occurred a few times. The chain couples TRBV7-2 to TRBJ2-5, with D possibly matching TRBD2 (5 bases). The CDR3 contains 12 residues. V lost 4 bases and J lost 8, with 11 bases in between. Germline V gene sequence: CDR1 SGHTA, CDR2 FQGNSA. In DNA, the CDR3 is TGTGCCAGCAGCTCCGGACTCCTAACCCAGTACTTC. This encodes CASSSGLLTQYF.

This chain links TRBV25-1 with TRBJ2-3, with 12 bases identical to TRBD2. Losses at the gene ends were 8 bases for V and 4 bases for J; bases not matched to a gene: 4. The germline V gene encodes CDR1 MGHDK and CDR2 SYGVNS. The CDR3 contains 14 residues. The CDR3 bases are TGTGCCAGCTCGACTAGCGGGGGCCCAGATACGCAGTATTTT. Amino acid sequence: CASSTSGGPDTQYF.

This clonotype was found many times. The V gene is TRBV27, the J gene TRBJ1-2; no reliable D call. Germline V CDR1 and CDR2: MNHEY, SMNVEV (reference sequence). This CDR3 spans 15 amino acids. With 7 bases removed from V and 4 bases from J, the gap between germline ends came to 19 bases. The CDR3 bases are TGTGCCAGCACCCTGCGCTGGGGAAAAAGCTATGGCTACACCTTC. Its translation: CASTLRWGKSYGYTF.

This clonotype has a handful of counts. The chain joins TRBV6-2 or TRBV6-3 to TRBJ2-5; D is undetermined. This CDR3 is built from 12 residues. V lost 6 bases and J lost 5, with 10 bases in between. The germline CDR1 and CDR2 sequences are MNHEY and SVGEGT. CDR3 in DNA: TGTGCCAGCAGGCCCGACGGGGAGACCCAGTACTTC. Translation: CASRPDGETQYF.

This chain links TRBV6-2 or TRBV6-3 with TRBJ2-7, with unresolved D. CDR1 and CDR2 (germline): MNHEY, SVGEGT. The CDR3 spans 15 residues. The ends were cut back, 0 bases at V and 0 bases at J, with 9 bases in the middle. CDR3 protein: CASSYSSSNSYEQYV. CDR3 DNA sequence: TGTGCCAGCAGTTACTCGAGCAGCAACTCCTACGAGCAGTACGTC.

V usage is TRBV7-2 and J usage is TRBJ2-5; 12 positions agree with TRBD2. V lost 8 bases and J lost 3; bases outside the gene matches: 1. The CDR3 sequence is 13 residues long. CDR1 SGHTA and CDR2 FQGNSA come from the germline V gene. CDR3 nucleotides: TGTGCCAGCCCTAGCGGGAGGGAAGAGACCCAGTACTTC. Translated: CASPSGREETQYF.

This clonotype was seen more than once but under ten times. V and J are TRBV5-1 and TRBJ1-1; the D gene is possibly TRBD1 (6 bases). This CDR3 region has 13 residues. Germline CDR1 and CDR2: SGHRS and YFSETQ. V was pared by 5 bases and J by 0 bases, with 8 bases between. Here the CDR3 reads CASSDRLNTEAFF. The CDR3 bases are TGCGCCAGCAGTGACAGGCTGAACACTGAAGCTTTCTTT. The whole variable domain, filled in from reference TRBV5-1 and TRBJ1-1, reads KAGVTQTPRYLIKTRGQQVTLSCSPISGHRSVSWYQQTPGQGLQFLFEYFSETQRNKGNFPGRFSGRQFSNSRSEMNVSTLELGDSALYLCASSDRLNTEAFFGQGTRLTVV.

V gene TRBV24-1 combines with J gene TRBJ1-5; D is ambiguous. CDR1 KGHDR and CDR2 SFDVKD come from the germline V gene. The length of the CDR3 is 14 residues. The V gene lost 3 bases and the J gene lost 1 base, with 6 bases spanning the gap. The CDR3 DNA sequence: TGTGCCACCAGTGATATCGACAGCAATCAGCCCCAGCATTTT. Its translation is CATSDIDSNQPQHF.

This clonotype was recorded a few times. The rearrangement uses TRBV7-3 and TRBJ2-7, with 7 positions matching TRBD2. In germline, CDR1 is SGHTA, CDR2 FQGTGA. The J segment lost 0 bases and the V segment lost 4 bases, leaving 0 bases of the junction unmatched. The CDR3 loop spans 13 amino acids. The CDR3 region is CASSSSGSYEQYF. The CDR3 nucleotides read TGTGCCAGCAGCTCTAGCGGCTCCTACGAGCAGTACTTC.

The chain combines TRBV7-2 with TRBJ1-5, with D tentatively TRBD1 (5 bases). Germline CDR1 is SGHTA and CDR2 is FQGNSA. Trimming removed 2 bases from V and 2 bases from J, with 10 bases in between. CDR3 length: 15 amino acids. CDR3: CASSLQGWRNQPQHF. The CDR3 region has the DNA TGTGCCAGCAGCTTACAGGGTTGGCGCAATCAGCCCCAGCATTTT.

This clonotype occurred a few times. The V gene is TRBV7-9, the J gene TRBJ2-7; unclear D gene. From germline, CDR1 is SEHNR and CDR2 FQNEAQ (reference sequence). Trimming pared 5 bases from V and 5 bases from J, leaving 16 bases between. This CDR3 has 14 residues. CDR3 protein: CASSPLDPDHEQYF. Written as DNA, the CDR3 is TGTGCCAGCAGCCCCTTGGACCCGGACCACGAGCAGTACTTC.

This clonotype was picked up many times. This chain uses TRBV11-2 with TRBJ1-2; possibly TRBD1 for D (5 bases). The germline CDR1 and CDR2 sequences are SGHAT and FQNNGV. V was pared by 5 bases and J by 7 bases, with 14 bases between. This CDR3 has 13 residues. CDR3 amino acids: CASSPRGESGYTF. CDR3 nucleotide sequence: TGTGCCAGCAGCCCCAGAGGGGAGAGTGGCTACACCTTC.

CDR3 region: CASSYPSGGSGELFF. CDR3 nucleotide sequence: TGTGCCAGCAGTTACCCTAGCGGGGGCTCCGGGGAGCTGTTTTTT. This rearrangement joins TRBV6-5 to TRBJ2-2; 10 bases fit TRBD2. Germline CDR1 is MNHEY and CDR2 is SVGAGI. With V trimmed by 2 bases and J by 6 bases, 3 bases remained unmatched. CDR3 length: 15 amino acids.